These 21 T cell receptor beta chains share one sample of origin, sequenced in a study of human T cells and chemical hapten exposure. MiXCR, run by TCRdb on the RACE reads, gives a single entry per CDR3 protein. The sample has about 30,000 distinct CDR3 sequences; 5% to 6% are singletons. Time point in this sample: patch test 3, about 24 weeks after DPC sensitization. Treatment in this sample: therapeutic diphenylcyclopropenone sensitization with weekly scalp DPC. Source: whole blood, taken in connection with sensitization to the hapten diphenylcyclopropenone (DPC). The receptors shown here come from a man aged 30 to 39 with alopecia areata. Some clones in this sample may be carry-over from other donors' samples.

This clonotype was found many times. This chain uses TRBV2 with TRBJ1-1; D is unclear. There are 13 residues in the CDR3. In germline, CDR1 is SNHLY, CDR2 FYNNEI. Between the trimmed V and J ends, which lost 2 bases and 1 base, there was a span of 5 bases. CDR3: CASSEQQNTEAFF. The CDR3 DNA reads as TGTGCCAGCAGTGAACAGCAGAACACTGAAGCTTTCTTT.

The V and J genes are TRBV19 and TRBJ2-6; D call uncertain. This CDR3 has 15 residues. The germline V gene has CDR1 LNHDA and CDR2 SQIVND (reference sequence). The germline V and J ends were trimmed by 5 bases and 0 bases, with 8 bases remaining between them. CDR3 amino acids: CASSVGSSGANVLTF. CDR3 DNA: TGTGCCAGTAGTGTTGGATCCTCTGGGGCCAACGTCCTGACTTTC. Filled out from reference TRBV19 and TRBJ2-6, the complete variable domain reads DGGITQSPKYLFRKEGQNVTLSCEQNLNHDAMYWYRQDPGQGLRLIYYSQIVNDFQKGDIAEGYSVSREKKESFPLTVTSAQKNPTAFYLCASSVGSSGANVLTFGAGSRLTVL.

V is TRBV29-1 and J is TRBJ2-3, with a possible D match to TRBD1 (7 bases). CDR3 size: 17 residues. CDR1 and CDR2 from the germline V gene are SQVTM and ANQGSEA. Trimming removed 3 bases from V and 0 bases from J, with 19 bases in between. CDR3 sequence: CSVDSVRGAPSTDTQYF. The CDR3 DNA follows: TGCAGCGTTGATTCGGTCAGGGGGGCACCGAGCACAGATACGCAGTATTTT.

This clonotype occurred many times. The chain is built from TRBV12-3 or TRBV12-4 and TRBJ2-7, with TRBD2 matching over 8 bases. This CDR3 spans 14 amino acids. The J segment lost 3 bases and the V segment lost 1 base, leaving 2 bases of the junction unmatched. CDR3: CASSLGLAGYEQYF. As DNA, the CDR3 is TGTGCCAGCAGTTTAGGGCTAGCGGGCTACGAGCAGTACTTC.

This clonotype was recorded many times. The V and J genes are TRBV7-9 and TRBJ2-3; 10 bases are a match to TRBD1. CDR1 and CDR2 from the germline V gene are SEHNR and FQNEAQ (reference sequence). This CDR3 contains 16 residues. Trimming took 5 bases from V and 4 from J; bases not matched to a gene: 9. The CDR3 nucleotides read TGTGCCAGCAGCCAAACCGGGACAGGGGTAGCAGATACGCAGTATTTT. Its translation is CASSQTGTGVADTQYF.

In its sample, this clonotype was seen many times. The chain combines TRBV7-2 with TRBJ2-1, with no clear D. The germline gives CDR1 SGHTA, CDR2 FQGNSA. The CDR3 totals 12 residues. V was trimmed by 4 bases and J by 5 bases, leaving 6 bases between them. DNA of the CDR3: TGTGCCAGCAGCTCTGCGAACAATGAGCAGTTCTTC. Its translation is CASSSANNEQFF.

This clonotype was counted a single time. This chain links TRBV20-1 with TRBJ1-2; D uncertain. CDR1 is DFQATT, CDR2 SNEGSKA, per germline (reference sequence). CDR3 length equals 13 residues. Trimming took 3 bases from V and 1 from J, leaving 9 bases between them. The CDR3 is CSASKTVNYGYTF. CDR3 nucleotides: TGCAGTGCTAGTAAAACGGTTAACTATGGCTACACCTTC.

This clonotype was seen repeatedly, ten times or more. This chain joins TRBV28 and TRBJ2-2; 7 nucleotides line up with TRBD1. Germline V gives CDR1 MDHEN, CDR2 SYDVKM. The junction had 10 bases not matched to a gene; V was cut back by 6 bases and J by 3 bases. This CDR3 contains 16 residues. This chain's CDR3 is CASRESGQIYTGELFF. The CDR3 nucleotides are TGTGCCAGCAGGGAATCGGGACAGATCTACACCGGGGAGCTGTTTTTT.

This clonotype occurred many times. V and J are TRBV27 and TRBJ2-1; D is unclear. V lost 3 bases and J lost 6, with 9 bases in between. The CDR3 runs to 13 residues. Germline V gene sequence: CDR1 MNHEY, CDR2 SMNVEV (reference sequence). CDR3 DNA: TGTGCCAGCAGTTTGTGGGTTGGCAATGAGCAGTTCTTC. The encoded protein is CASSLWVGNEQFF.

This clonotype was picked up many times. V is TRBV24-1 and J is TRBJ2-3, with TRBD1 matching over 7 bases. V trimming: 3 bases; J trimming: 9 bases; junction bases outside the gene matches: 8. CDR3 length equals 14 residues. Germline V lookup: CDR1 KGHDR, CDR2 SFDVKD. The CDR3 reads CATSDLQGTTTQYF. The DNA for the CDR3 is TGTGCCACCAGTGATCTACAGGGGACAACGACGCAGTATTTT.

This clonotype was seen more than once but under ten times. The chain is built from TRBV27 and TRBJ2-1, with TRBD2 identical over 9 bases. Germline trimming cut 5 bases from V and 6 bases from J; bases unmatched to any gene: 8. CDR3 length: 15 residues. The germline gives CDR1 MNHEY, CDR2 SMNVEV (reference sequence). CDR3 in DNA: TGTGCCAGCAGTCCCCGGGTAGCGGGAGCCAATGAGCAGTTCTTC. Translated, it gives CASSPRVAGANEQFF.

This clonotype was seen at least ten times. The V call is TRBV20-1, the J call TRBJ2-7; D perhaps matches TRBD1 (6 bases). Germline V lookup: CDR1 DFQATT, CDR2 SNEGSKA (reference sequence). The V end lost 5 bases, the J end lost 0 bases, and 11 bases lay between the germline ends. The CDR3 contains 13 residues. The CDR3 protein is CSAEQGSSYEQYF. The CDR3 DNA reads as TGCAGTGCTGAGCAGGGGAGCTCCTACGAGCAGTACTTC.

The chain has TRBV12-3 or TRBV12-4 and TRBJ1-2; D remains unclear. V dropped 6 bases and J dropped 1 base, with 9 bases sitting between them. The CDR3 length is 13 residues. CDR3 in amino acids: CASRSNSNYGYTF. The CDR3 DNA follows: TGTGCCAGCAGATCTAACAGTAACTATGGCTACACCTTC.

This clonotype was counted ten times or more. This chain connects TRBV4-1 to TRBJ2-1, with a possible D match to TRBD2 (5 bases). V was shortened by 7 bases and J by 3 bases, with 16 bases between the two germline ends. The CDR3 runs 15 residues. Germline lookup yields CDR1 MGHRA and CDR2 YSYEKL. CDR3: CASTPEAGNYNEQFF. In nucleotides, the CDR3 is TGCGCCAGCACCCCGGAGGCGGGCAACTACAATGAGCAGTTCTTC.

In its sample, this clonotype was seen many times. The chain joins TRBV4-3 to TRBJ2-5, with 7 bases fitting TRBD2. Germline CDR1 LGHNA, CDR2 YSLEER. This CDR3 comprises 15 residues. V shed 1 base, J shed 4 bases, and the junction held 6 bases outside the gene matches. The CDR3 is CASSQGGGDGETQYF. The CDR3 nucleotides read TGCGCCAGCAGCCAAGGTGGGGGGGACGGAGAGACCCAGTACTTC.

This clonotype was counted at least ten times. The chain carries TRBV7-2 and TRBJ2-1, with 7 bases that match TRBD2. CDR3 length equals 15 residues. V trimming: 5 bases; J trimming: 3 bases; junction bases outside the gene matches: 7. From germline, CDR1 is SGHTA and CDR2 FQGNSA. DNA for the CDR3: TGTGCCAGCAGCCCGCAAGCGGGAAGCTACAATGAGCAGTTCTTC. Translation: CASSPQAGSYNEQFF.

This clonotype was observed many times. The V and J genes are TRBV20-1 and TRBJ1-1; D not resolved. Per the germline V gene, CDR1 is DFQATT and CDR2 is SNEGSKA (reference sequence). With 0 bases removed from V and 1 base from J, the gap between germline ends came to 6 bases. The CDR3 is 13 amino acids. The DNA of the CDR3 is TGCAGTGCTAGAGATGGCCCGAACACTGAAGCTTTCTTT. This sequence encodes CSARDGPNTEAFF.

In its sample, this clonotype was seen many times. V is TRBV12-3 or TRBV12-4 and J is TRBJ2-4; D remains unclear. The CDR3 spans 13 residues. V was pared by 0 bases and J by 9 bases, with 9 bases between. CDR3 region: CASSLARSGIQYF. Written as DNA, the CDR3 is TGTGCCAGCAGTTTAGCAAGATCGGGCATTCAGTACTTC.

This clonotype was picked up many times. The rearrangement uses TRBV4-3 and TRBJ2-3; 7 nucleotides align to TRBD1. Germline lookup yields CDR1 LGHNA and CDR2 YSLEER. The ends lost 0 bases at V and 2 bases at J; junction bases unmatched: 5. This CDR3 has 16 residues. This CDR3 is CASSQEFTGVTDTQYF. The CDR3 bases are TGCGCCAGCAGCCAAGAATTCACAGGGGTCACAGATACGCAGTATTTT.

This clonotype was counted at least ten times. The chain recombines TRBV27 with TRBJ1-5, with D perhaps matching TRBD1 (6 bases). There are 13 residues in the CDR3. V dropped 6 bases and J dropped 4 bases, with 10 bases sitting between them. Germline CDR1 and CDR2: MNHEY and SMNVEV (reference sequence). The CDR3 DNA is TGTGCCAGCAGACAAACAGGGAATCAGCCCCAGCATTTT. Translated: CASRQTGNQPQHF.

The chain couples TRBV7-2 to TRBJ1-1; 7 bases are shared with TRBD1. CDR3 length: 15 amino acids. V gave up 4 bases and J gave up 0 bases; unmatched junction bases: 5. Germline CDR1 SGHTA, CDR2 FQGNSA. In DNA, the CDR3 is TGTGCCAGCAGCTCCCGACAGGGTGTGAACACTGAAGCTTTCTTT. Translation: CASSSRQGVNTEAFF.